This T cell receptor beta chain was captured in a study of T cell repertoires in cytomegalovirus infection. Study-level background: It can be stated that public TCR beta signatures indicated CMV infection as well as a matching HLA type.

V shed 0 bases and J shed 0 bases, with 8 bases lying between them. CDR3 length equals 16 residues. Germline-derived CDR1 and CDR2 are MNHNY and SVGAGI (reference sequence). MiXCR, applied by TCRdb to the reads, yields one record per CDR3 protein. The repertoire holds some 600,000 distinct CDR3 sequences, with 20% to 25% as singletons. This clonotype has just a few counts. This receptor was taken from a human donor in good health (CMV status not recorded). Some clones in this sample may be carry-over from other donors' samples. The sequencing input was CD8+ T cells from PBMCs. The chain recombines TRBV6-6 with TRBJ1-4; D unclear. The CDR3 sequence: CASSYSRQATNEKLFF. Here the CDR3 DNA reads TGTGCCAGCAGTTACTCGAGGCAAGCAACTAATGAAAAACTGTTTTTT.